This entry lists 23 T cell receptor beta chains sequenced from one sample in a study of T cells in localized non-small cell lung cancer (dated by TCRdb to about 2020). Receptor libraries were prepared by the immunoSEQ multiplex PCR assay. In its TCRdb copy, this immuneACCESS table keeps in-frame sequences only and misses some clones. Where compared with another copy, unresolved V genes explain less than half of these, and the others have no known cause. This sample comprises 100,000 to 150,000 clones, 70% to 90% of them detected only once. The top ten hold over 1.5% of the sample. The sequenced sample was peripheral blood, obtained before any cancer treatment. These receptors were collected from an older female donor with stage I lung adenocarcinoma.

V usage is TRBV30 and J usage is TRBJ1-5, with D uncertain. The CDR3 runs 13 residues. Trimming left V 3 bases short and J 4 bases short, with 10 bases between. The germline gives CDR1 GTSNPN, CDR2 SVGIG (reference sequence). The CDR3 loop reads CAWSPTVNQPQHF. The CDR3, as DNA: TGTGCCTGGAGCCCGACCGTAAATCAGCCCCAGCATTTT.

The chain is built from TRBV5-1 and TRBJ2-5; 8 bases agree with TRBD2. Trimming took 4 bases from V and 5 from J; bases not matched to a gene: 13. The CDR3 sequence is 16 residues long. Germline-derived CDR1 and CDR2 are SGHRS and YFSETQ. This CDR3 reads CASSPYTAGDGETQYF. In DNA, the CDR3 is TGCGCCAGCAGCCCGTATACAGCGGGGGACGGGGAGACCCAGTACTTC.

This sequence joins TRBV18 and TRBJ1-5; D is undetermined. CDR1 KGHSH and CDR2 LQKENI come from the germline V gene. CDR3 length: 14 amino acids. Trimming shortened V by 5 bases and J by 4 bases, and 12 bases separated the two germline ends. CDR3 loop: CASSKTPGNQPQHF. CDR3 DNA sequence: TGTGCCAGCTCAAAAACCCCGGGGAATCAGCCCCAGCATTTT.

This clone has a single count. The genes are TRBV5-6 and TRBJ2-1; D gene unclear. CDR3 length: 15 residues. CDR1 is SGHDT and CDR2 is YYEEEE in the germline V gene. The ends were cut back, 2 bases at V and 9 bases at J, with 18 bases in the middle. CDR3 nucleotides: TGTGCCAGCAGCTTCGTCTCCCCCAAATCTAGTGAGCAGTTCTTC. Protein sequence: CASSFVSPKSSEQFF.

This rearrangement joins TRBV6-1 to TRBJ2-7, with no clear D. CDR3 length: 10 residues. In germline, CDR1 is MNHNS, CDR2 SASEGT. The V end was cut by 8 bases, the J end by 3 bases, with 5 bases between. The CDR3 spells CASGHYEQYF. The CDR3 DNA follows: TGTGCCAGCGGCCACTACGAGCAGTACTTC.

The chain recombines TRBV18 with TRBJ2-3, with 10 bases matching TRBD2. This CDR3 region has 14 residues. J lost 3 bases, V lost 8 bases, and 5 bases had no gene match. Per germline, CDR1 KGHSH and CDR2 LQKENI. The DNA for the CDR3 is TGTGCCAGCGCCCCTAGCGGGAGAACAGATACGCAGTATTTT. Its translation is CASAPSGRTDTQYF.

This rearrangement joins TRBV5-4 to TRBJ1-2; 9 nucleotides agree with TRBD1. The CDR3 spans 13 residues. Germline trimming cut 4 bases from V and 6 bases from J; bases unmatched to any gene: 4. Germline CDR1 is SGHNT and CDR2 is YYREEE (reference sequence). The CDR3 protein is CASSPRQGDGYTF. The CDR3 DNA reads TGTGCCAGCAGCCCACGACAGGGGGATGGCTACACCTTC.

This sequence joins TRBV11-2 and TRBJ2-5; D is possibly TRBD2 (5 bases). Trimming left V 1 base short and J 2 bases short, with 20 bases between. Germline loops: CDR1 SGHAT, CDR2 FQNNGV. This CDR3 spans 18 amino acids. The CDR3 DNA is TGTGCCAGCAGCTTAGGAGGGCCGGGCAGAAGTTCTCAAGAGACCCAGTACTTC. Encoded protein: CASSLGGPGRSSQETQYF.

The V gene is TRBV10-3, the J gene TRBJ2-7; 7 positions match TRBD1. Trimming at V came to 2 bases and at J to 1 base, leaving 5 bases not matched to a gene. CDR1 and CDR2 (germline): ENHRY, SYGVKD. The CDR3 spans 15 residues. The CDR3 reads CAISEKGQYSYEQYF. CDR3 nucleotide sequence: TGTGCCATCAGTGAGAAGGGACAGTATTCCTACGAGCAGTACTTC.

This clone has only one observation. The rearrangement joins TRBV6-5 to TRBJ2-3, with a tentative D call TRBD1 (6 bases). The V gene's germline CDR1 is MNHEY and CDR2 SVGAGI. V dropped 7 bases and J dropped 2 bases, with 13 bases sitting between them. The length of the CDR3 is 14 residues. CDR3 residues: CASNRDRTTDTQYF. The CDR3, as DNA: TGTGCCAGCAACCGAGACAGGACCACAGATACGCAGTATTTT.

The CDR3, as DNA: TGTGCCAGCAGGGTTGCGGGGGACAGTACCTACGAGCAGTACTTC. Translating gives CASRVAGDSTYEQYF. This chain uses TRBV7-8 with TRBJ2-7; D possibly matches TRBD1 or TRBD2 (7 bases each). CDR3 size: 15 residues. V lost 6 bases and J lost 2, with 17 bases in between. Germline values: CDR1 SGHVS, CDR2 FQNEAQ.

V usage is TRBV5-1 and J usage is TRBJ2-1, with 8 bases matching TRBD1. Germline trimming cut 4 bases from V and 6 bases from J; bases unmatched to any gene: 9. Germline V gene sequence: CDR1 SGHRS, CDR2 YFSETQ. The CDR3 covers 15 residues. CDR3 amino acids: CASSRVVDRVNEQFF. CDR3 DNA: TGCGCCAGCAGCAGGGTGGTGGACAGGGTCAATGAGCAGTTCTTC.

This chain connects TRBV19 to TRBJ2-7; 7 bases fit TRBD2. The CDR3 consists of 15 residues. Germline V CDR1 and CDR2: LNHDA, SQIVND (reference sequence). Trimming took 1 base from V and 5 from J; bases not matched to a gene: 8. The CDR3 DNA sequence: TGTGCCAGTAGTATAGGTCCAGGGAGGGCTGACGAGCAGTACTTC. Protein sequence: CASSIGPGRADEQYF.

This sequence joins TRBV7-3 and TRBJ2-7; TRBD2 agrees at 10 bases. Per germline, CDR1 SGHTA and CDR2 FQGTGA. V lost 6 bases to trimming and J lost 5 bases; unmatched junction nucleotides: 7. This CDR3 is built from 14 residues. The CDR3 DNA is TGTGCCAGCAGGATAGCGGGAGGAGCGGACGAGCAGTACTTC. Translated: CASRIAGGADEQYF.

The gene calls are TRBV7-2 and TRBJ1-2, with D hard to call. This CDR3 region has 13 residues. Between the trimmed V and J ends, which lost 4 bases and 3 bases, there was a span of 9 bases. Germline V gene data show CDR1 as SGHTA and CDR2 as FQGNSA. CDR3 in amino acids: CASSSGQDYGYTF. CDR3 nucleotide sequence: TGTGCCAGCAGCTCTGGCCAGGACTATGGCTACACCTTC.

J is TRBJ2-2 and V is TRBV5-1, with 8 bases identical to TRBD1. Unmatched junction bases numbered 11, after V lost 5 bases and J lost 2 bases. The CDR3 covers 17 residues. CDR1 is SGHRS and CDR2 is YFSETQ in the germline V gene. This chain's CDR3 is CASSVAGGSANTGELFF. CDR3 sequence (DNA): TGCGCCAGCAGTGTAGCAGGGGGCTCTGCTAACACCGGGGAGCTGTTTTTT.

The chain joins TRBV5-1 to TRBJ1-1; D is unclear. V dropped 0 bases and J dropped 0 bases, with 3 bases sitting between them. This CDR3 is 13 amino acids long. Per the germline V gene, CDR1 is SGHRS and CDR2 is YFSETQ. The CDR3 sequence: CASSLVLNTEAFF. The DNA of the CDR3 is TGCGCCAGCAGCTTGGTATTGAACACTGAAGCTTTCTTT.

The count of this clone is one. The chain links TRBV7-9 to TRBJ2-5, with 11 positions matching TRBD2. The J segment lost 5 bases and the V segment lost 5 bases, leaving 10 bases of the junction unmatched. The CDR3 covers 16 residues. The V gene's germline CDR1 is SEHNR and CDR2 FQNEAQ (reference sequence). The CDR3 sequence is CASSVGLAGPWETQYF. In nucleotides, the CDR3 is TGTGCCAGCAGCGTCGGACTAGCGGGCCCTTGGGAGACCCAGTACTTC. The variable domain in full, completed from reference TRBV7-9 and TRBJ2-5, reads DTGVSQNPRHKITKRGQNVTFRCDPISEHNRLYWYRQTLGQGPEFLTYFQNEAQLEKSRLLSDRFSAERPKGSFSTLEIQRTEQGDSAMYLCASSVGLAGPWETQYFGPGTRLLVL.

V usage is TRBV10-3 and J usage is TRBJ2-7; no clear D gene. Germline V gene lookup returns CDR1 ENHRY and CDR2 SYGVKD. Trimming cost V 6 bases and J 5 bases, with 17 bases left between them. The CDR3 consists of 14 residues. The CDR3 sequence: CAIRVARASHEQYF. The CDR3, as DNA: TGTGCCATCAGGGTTGCCAGAGCGAGCCACGAGCAGTACTTC.

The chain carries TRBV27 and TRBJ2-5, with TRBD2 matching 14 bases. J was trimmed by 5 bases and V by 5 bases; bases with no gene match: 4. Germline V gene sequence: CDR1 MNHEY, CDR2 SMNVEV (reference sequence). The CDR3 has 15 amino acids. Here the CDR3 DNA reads TGTGCCAGCAGTGGGACTAGCGGGAGTTTTGAGACCCAGTACTTC. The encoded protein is CASSGTSGSFETQYF.

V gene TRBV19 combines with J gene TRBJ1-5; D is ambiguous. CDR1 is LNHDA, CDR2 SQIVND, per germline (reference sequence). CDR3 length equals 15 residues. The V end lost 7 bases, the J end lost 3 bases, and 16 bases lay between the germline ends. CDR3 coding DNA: TGTGCCAGTAAGTTCTCGCTTACTTCCAATCAGCCCCAGCATTTT. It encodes CASKFSLTSNQPQHF.

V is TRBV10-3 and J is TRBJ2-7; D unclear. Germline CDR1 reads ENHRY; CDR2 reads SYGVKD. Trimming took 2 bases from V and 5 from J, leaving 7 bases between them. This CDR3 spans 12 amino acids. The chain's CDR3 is CAISEHPNEQYF. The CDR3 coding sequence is TGTGCCATCAGTGAGCATCCTAACGAGCAGTACTTC.

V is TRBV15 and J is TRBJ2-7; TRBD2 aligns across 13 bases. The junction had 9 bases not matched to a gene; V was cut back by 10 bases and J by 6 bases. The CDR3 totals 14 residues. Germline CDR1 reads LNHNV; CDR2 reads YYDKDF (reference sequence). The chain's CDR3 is CAKSPGLAGCEQYF. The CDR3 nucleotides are TGTGCCAAATCACCGGGACTAGCGGGATGCGAGCAGTACTTC.